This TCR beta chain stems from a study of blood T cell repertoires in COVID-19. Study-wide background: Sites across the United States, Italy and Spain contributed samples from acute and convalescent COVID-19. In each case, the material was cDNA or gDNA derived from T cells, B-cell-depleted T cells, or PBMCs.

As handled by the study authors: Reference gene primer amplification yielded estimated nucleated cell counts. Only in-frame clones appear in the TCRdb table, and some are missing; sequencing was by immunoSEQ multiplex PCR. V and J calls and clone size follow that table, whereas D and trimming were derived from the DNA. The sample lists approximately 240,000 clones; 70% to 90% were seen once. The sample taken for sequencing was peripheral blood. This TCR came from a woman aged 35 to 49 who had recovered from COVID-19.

DNA of the CDR3: TGTGCCAGCAGCGCAGACAGGGCGGCTAATGAAAAACTGTTTTTT. Residues: CASSADRAANEKLFF. The chain carries TRBV9 and TRBJ1-4, with 7 bases lining up with TRBD1. Germline V gene sequence: CDR1 SGDLS, CDR2 YYNGEE. With V trimmed by 3 bases and J by 3 bases, 5 bases remained unmatched. The CDR3 runs to 15 residues.